The 24 T cell receptor beta chains given below trace back to one sample, sequenced in a study of blood T cell repertoires in COVID-19. TCRdb's table, derived via immunoSEQ multiplex PCR, lists solely in-frame clones and lacks some. The data hold around 300,000 clones, with 88% observed a single time. Sample: PBMCs or T cells enriched from blood (not recorded which). The source of these receptors is a woman aged 55-69 years in a cohort exposed to, infected with or recovered from COVID-19 (not recorded which).

J is TRBJ1-2 and V is TRBV4-1; perhaps TRBD1 as D (5 bases). CDR1 is MGHRA, CDR2 YSYEKL, per germline. V was cut by 0 bases and J by 8 bases, with 13 bases left in between. This CDR3 spans 14 amino acids. The CDR3 protein is CASSQDGRGRGYTF. As DNA, the CDR3 is TGCGCCAGCAGCCAAGATGGGAGGGGAAGGGGCTACACCTTC.

The chain couples TRBV24-1 to TRBJ2-7; TRBD2 matches 12 bases. Germline V gene sequence: CDR1 KGHDR, CDR2 SFDVKD. The CDR3 runs 17 residues. V trimming: 1 base; J trimming: 4 bases; junction bases outside the gene matches: 7. DNA of the CDR3: TGTGCCACCAGTGATTTAGCTCCGGGACTAGCGGGTTACGAGCAGTACTTC. It specifies CATSDLAPGLAGYEQYF.

The rearrangement links TRBV10-3 to TRBJ1-1; D not certain. Germline V gives CDR1 ENHRY, CDR2 SYGVKD. Deletions cut 0 bases from V and 2 bases from J, with 10 bases between. There are 15 residues in the CDR3. Written as DNA, the CDR3 is TGTGCCATCAGTGAGTCTTCGGGAGTTAACACTGAAGCTTTCTTT. Residues: CAISESSGVNTEAFF.

The rearrangement joins TRBV6-1 to TRBJ1-1; tentative D call: TRBD1 (6 bases). V was cut by 2 bases and J by 0 bases, with 10 bases left in between. Germline-derived CDR1 and CDR2 are MNHNS and SASEGT. This CDR3 comprises 15 residues. CDR3 nucleotide sequence: TGTGCCAGCAGTGAAAGGGGGGGCTTGAACACTGAAGCTTTCTTT. It specifies CASSERGGLNTEAFF.

V is TRBV11-2 and J is TRBJ2-7; 8 bases align to TRBD1. The trim removed 4 bases at V and 5 bases at J, leaving 1 base unmatched. This CDR3 region has 12 residues. The germline CDR1 and CDR2 sequences are SGHAT and FQNNGV. CDR3 amino acids: CASSWDRHEQYF. The CDR3 bases are TGTGCCAGCAGCTGGGACAGGCACGAGCAGTACTTC.

A note on this clone: The same CDR3 arises from other DNA sequences in this sample as well. The rearrangement links TRBV27 to TRBJ1-4; TRBD1 is a possible D gene (5 bases). The CDR3 loop spans 14 amino acids. CDR1 is MNHEY, CDR2 SMNVEV, per germline (reference sequence). V was shortened by 0 bases and J by 7 bases, with 9 bases between the two germline ends. The CDR3 loop is CASSLSGVGEKLFF. The CDR3 nucleotides read TGTGCCAGCAGTTTATCAGGGGTGGGTGAAAAACTGTTTTTT.

This clone was detected a few times. The rearrangement joins TRBV28 to TRBJ2-3; a possible D gene is TRBD2 (5 bases). The V gene lost 7 bases and the J gene lost 1 base, with 12 bases spanning the gap. Germline V gives CDR1 MDHEN, CDR2 SYDVKM. This CDR3 is built from 14 residues. CDR3 in amino acids: CASKSAGRTDTQYF. The CDR3, as DNA: TGTGCCAGCAAGTCGGCGGGCCGCACAGATACGCAGTATTTT.

The V and J genes are TRBV30 and TRBJ2-1; D is possibly TRBD2 (5 bases). The CDR3 loop spans 15 amino acids. Germline values: CDR1 GTSNPN, CDR2 SVGIG (reference sequence). Trimming left V 5 bases short and J 3 bases short, with 17 bases between. CDR3 bases: TGTGCCTGGGTTACGACGGGGAGTTTCTACAATGAGCAGTTCTTC. Translated, it gives CAWVTTGSFYNEQFF.

CDR3: CASSLVWWGGWQTQYF. The CDR3 bases are TGTGCCAGCAGCTTAGTGTGGTGGGGGGGCTGGCAGACCCAGTACTTC. The rearrangement links TRBV7-2 to TRBJ2-5, with D possibly being TRBD2 (7 bases). The length of the CDR3 is 16 residues. The germline gives CDR1 SGHTA, CDR2 FQGNSA. Trimming removed 1 base from V and 6 bases from J, with 18 bases in between.

V usage is TRBV5-1 and J usage is TRBJ2-7; 9 nucleotides align to TRBD1. The CDR3 is 15 residues long. In germline, CDR1 is SGHRS, CDR2 YFSETQ. V shed 3 bases and J 6 bases; nucleotides not matched to a gene: 10. CDR3 residues: CASSSLPGQGTEQYF. CDR3 in DNA: TGCGCCAGCAGCTCTCTACCGGGACAGGGTACCGAGCAGTACTTC.

The V gene is TRBV7-6, the J gene TRBJ2-2; D remains ambiguous. The CDR3 is 17 amino acids. Germline V gene data show CDR1 as SGHVS and CDR2 as FNYEAQ. V lost 2 bases to trimming and J lost 1 base, with 14 bases between them. The CDR3 DNA sequence: TGTGCCAGCAGCTTACCGCCCCAGATACGGAACACCGGGGAGCTGTTTTTT. Protein sequence: CASSLPPQIRNTGELFF.

This chain joins TRBV7-8 and TRBJ2-7; 10 nucleotides line up with TRBD1. Germline-derived CDR1 and CDR2 are SGHVS and FQNEAQ. The CDR3 runs to 14 residues. Trimming took 3 bases from V and 6 from J; bases not matched to a gene: 5. CDR3 loop: CASSFRQGAGEQYF. CDR3 sequence (DNA): TGTGCCAGCAGCTTCCGACAGGGGGCCGGCGAGCAGTACTTC.

The chain carries TRBV12-3 or TRBV12-4 and TRBJ1-4, with a tentative D call TRBD1 (6 bases). Trimming stripped 2 bases from V and 7 bases from J, with 8 bases between. The CDR3 length is 13 residues. CDR3 nucleotides: TGTGCCAGCAGTTTAAGGGGGATTGAAAAACTGTTTTTT. It translates to CASSLRGIEKLFF.

V and J are TRBV5-1 and TRBJ1-5; 11 positions agree with TRBD1. V lost 5 bases to trimming and J lost 6 bases; unmatched junction nucleotides: 7. The CDR3 has 15 amino acids. Germline CDR1 SGHRS, CDR2 YFSETQ. CDR3 DNA sequence: TGCGCCAGCAGGCCAGGACAGGGGGCAGGTCAGCCCCAGCATTTT. Its translation: CASRPGQGAGQPQHF.

The chain couples TRBV27 to TRBJ1-4, with a possible D match to TRBD1 (6 bases). Trimming left V 6 bases short and J 7 bases short, with 18 bases between. Germline values: CDR1 MNHEY, CDR2 SMNVEV (reference sequence). The length of the CDR3 is 15 residues. Here the CDR3 reads CASRERTAGAEKLFF. The CDR3 bases are TGTGCCAGCAGGGAAAGGACAGCGGGGGCTGAAAAACTGTTTTTT. Full variable domain (rest looked up from reference TRBV27 and TRBJ1-4): EAQVTQNPRYLITVTGKKLTVTCSQNMNHEYMSWYRQDPGLGLRQIYYSMNVEVTDKGDVPEGYKVSRKEKRNFPLILESPSPNQTSLYFCASRERTAGAEKLFFGSGTQLSVL.

This clone was seen just once. V gene TRBV5-4 combines with J gene TRBJ2-3; a possible D gene is TRBD1 (6 bases). CDR1 SGHNT and CDR2 YYREEE come from the germline V gene (reference sequence). This CDR3 contains 17 residues. V dropped 1 base and J dropped 2 bases, with 17 bases sitting between them. In DNA, the CDR3 is TGTGCCAGCAGCTTGCCGAGAGGGACAAAGAACACAGATACGCAGTATTTT. Protein: CASSLPRGTKNTDTQYF.

CDR3 residues: CASSLRPGHSGTYEQYF. The CDR3 coding sequence is TGCGCCAGCAGCCTGAGACCGGGACACTCGGGGACGTACGAGCAGTACTTC. V is TRBV5-1 and J is TRBJ2-7; D may be TRBD1 (6 bases). Trimming pared 4 bases from V and 4 bases from J, leaving 24 bases between. Looked up from germline, CDR1 is SGHRS and CDR2 is YFSETQ. CDR3 length: 17 amino acids.

The rearrangement links TRBV14 to TRBJ2-7; 7 nucleotides agree with TRBD1. Losses at the gene ends were 7 bases for V and 3 bases for J; bases not matched to a gene: 9. Germline V gene sequence: CDR1 SGHDN, CDR2 FVKESK. The CDR3 consists of 14 residues. CDR3 region: CASTKNRGGYEQYF. For the CDR3, the DNA is TGTGCCAGCACCAAAAACAGGGGCGGCTACGAGCAGTACTTC.

The sample holds one count of this clone. This chain joins TRBV29-1 and TRBJ2-3; TRBD1 aligns across 8 bases. Germline CDR1 and CDR2: SQVTM and ANQGSEA. V trimming: 5 bases; J trimming: 5 bases; junction bases outside the gene matches: 0. The CDR3 length is 11 residues. CDR3 nucleotides: TGCAGCGTTACAGGGGGAGATACGCAGTATTTT. Translation gives CSVTGGDTQYF.

The chain employs TRBV30 and TRBJ2-5, with D possibly being TRBD2 (6 bases). Trimming took 0 bases from V and 7 from J, leaving 24 bases between them. Per the germline V gene, CDR1 is GTSNPN and CDR2 is SVGIG (reference sequence). The CDR3 is made up of 17 amino acids. The CDR3 reads CAWSVPGWGTGDGTQYF. The CDR3 DNA reads TGTGCCTGGAGTGTCCCCGGGTGGGGGACGGGGGATGGGACCCAGTACTTC.

The CDR3 loop reads CAWSVQQGLNEKLFF. The CDR3 DNA follows: TGTGCCTGGAGTGTACAGCAGGGACTTAATGAAAAACTGTTTTTT. The V and J genes are TRBV30 and TRBJ1-4, with D tentatively TRBD1 (5 bases). V was pared by 0 bases and J by 4 bases, with 12 bases between. The CDR3 sequence is 15 residues long. The V gene's germline CDR1 is GTSNPN and CDR2 SVGIG (reference sequence).

This clone is a singleton in its sample. This rearrangement joins TRBV3-1 (or the pseudogene TRBV3-2) to TRBJ2-1; a weak D match, TRBD2 (6 bases). The germline CDR1 and CDR2 sequences are LGHDT and YNNKEL (reference sequence). This CDR3 region has 16 residues. Deletions cut 2 bases from V and 7 bases from J, with 18 bases between. Written as DNA, the CDR3 is TGTGCCAGCAGCCAACTTCGGGAGTTGGTTGGTAATGAGCAGTTCTTC. Translating it yields CASSQLRELVGNEQFF.

The sample holds a few counts of this clone. This rearrangement joins TRBV6-4 to TRBJ1-2; 7 bases fit TRBD1. Per germline, CDR1 MRHNA and CDR2 SNTAGT. This CDR3 has 17 amino acids. V was pared by 7 bases and J by 3 bases, with 17 bases of the junction left unmatched. Written as DNA, the CDR3 is TGTGCCAGCAAGAGGGTCGGACAGGTACAGGGAGACTATGGCTACACCTTC. This codes for CASKRVGQVQGDYGYTF.

The genes are TRBV5-1 and TRBJ1-2; TRBD1 matches 11 bases. J lost 5 bases, V lost 7 bases, and 1 base had no gene match. The CDR3 sequence is 12 residues long. Germline V gene lookup returns CDR1 SGHRS and CDR2 YFSETQ. In DNA, the CDR3 is TGCGCCAGCCGGGACAGGGGGTATGGCTACACCTTC. Translated: CASRDRGYGYTF.